This T cell receptor (beta chain) derives from a study of blood T cell repertoires in COVID-19. This clone has a single count. V lost 2 bases to trimming and J lost 0 bases, with 10 bases between them. The CDR3 consists of 15 residues. The germline gives CDR1 SGHVS, CDR2 FQNEAQ. TCRdb's table, derived via immunoSEQ multiplex PCR, lists solely in-frame clones and lacks some. In the table there are about 240,000 clones, 75% to 85% of which are singletons. The chain combines TRBV7-8 with TRBJ1-1; possible D gene TRBD1, 5 bases. This TCR came from a woman aged 60-75 years with active or convalescent COVID-19. The specimen was peripheral blood. The CDR3 sequence is CASSLREGLNTEAFF. Written as DNA, the CDR3 is TGTGCCAGCAGCTTAAGGGAGGGGCTGAACACTGAAGCTTTCTTT.